These T cell receptor beta chains were read from a single sample in a study of beta chain features in type 1 diabetes. Repertoires were generated with immunoSEQ multiplex PCR, while TCRdb's copy carries only in-frame clones and drops some. The sample consists of hundreds of thousands of clones, around a sixth of them appearing once. Sequencing was done on a sample of naive CD4+ T cells from blood. Receptor source: a man aged 18 to 30 in good health. Both conserved end residues are part of each CDR3. Fields, in order: CDR3 length, clone size, J gene, D gene, V gene, CDR3 DNA, CDR3 protein. D genes are given only for firm matches. Rows may omit the clone size; those that give it use once, few, many or a size class.

>13|few|TRBJ1-1|TRBD1|TRBV6-6
TGTGCCAGCAGTCTCAAGGGACAGGTGGAAGCTTTCTTT
CASSLKGQVEAFF
>16|NA|TRBJ2-7|NA|TRBV4-1
TGCGCCAGCAGACTTACCTTTCTAGAAGATTCCTACGAGCAGTACTTC
CASRLTFLEDSYEQYF
>13|few|TRBJ1-4|NA|TRBV28
TGTGCCAGCAGTGATACCCCCCAGGGCAGCCTGTTTTTT
CASSDTPQGSLFF
>13|NA|TRBJ2-7|TRBD1|TRBV2
TGTGCCAGCACCAGGGACAGGTCCTACGAGCAGTACTTC
CASTRDRSYEQYF
>17|once|TRBJ2-5|NA|TRBV11-2
TGTGCCAGCAGCTTAAGAGCCCTGAGGACAGCGCAAGAGACCCAGTACTTC
CASSLRALRTAQETQYF
>16|few|TRBJ2-1|NA|TRBV19
TGTGCCAGTAGTCTGCCTTCGGTAGCGTTCAACAATGAGCAGTTCTTC
CASSLPSVAFNNEQFF
>14|few|TRBJ2-2|NA|TRBV14
TGTGCCAGCATTCCCAGGGCGAACACCGGGGAGCTGTTTTTT
CASIPRANTGELFF
>13|NA|TRBJ1-2|NA|TRBV30
TGTGCCTGGAGTAGACAGCGGGGCTATGGCTACACCTTC
CAWSRQRGYGYTF
>14|NA|TRBJ1-2|NA|TRBV10-3
TGTGCCATCAGTACCTCACAGGGTAACTATGGCTACACCTTC
CAISTSQGNYGYTF
>14|few|TRBJ1-3|NA|TRBV6-5
TGTGCCAGCAGTTATGGGGATTCTGGAAACACCATATATTTT
CASSYGDSGNTIYF
>14|NA|TRBJ2-7|NA|TRBV28
TGTGCCAGCGGGGAGCTCACAAGCTCCTACGAGCAGTACTTC
CASGELTSSYEQYF
>15|NA|TRBJ2-4|NA|TRBV7-9
TGTGCCAGCAGCTTAGACAGGGCAGCCAAAAACATTCAGTACTTC
CASSLDRAAKNIQYF
>14|NA|TRBJ1-1|TRBD1|TRBV15
TGTGCCACCAGCAGAGATCGCCAGGGGGGTGAAGCTTTCTTT
CATSRDRQGGEAFF
>15|few|TRBJ2-5|NA|TRBV7-9
TGTGCCAGCAGCTTAGACAGACTCGTACAAGAGACCCAGTACTTC
CASSLDRLVQETQYF
>16|NA|TRBJ2-1|TRBD2|TRBV7-2
TGTGCCAGCAGCTTAGCTCCCCAAACTAGCGGGAGTGAGCAGTTCTTC
CASSLAPQTSGSEQFF
>14|few|TRBJ2-3|TRBD2|TRBV29-1
TGCAGCGTTTTGTTAGCGGGACGCACAGATACGCAGTATTTT
CSVLLAGRTDTQYF
>17|NA|TRBJ1-5|TRBD1|TRBV23-1
TGCGCCAGCAGTCAAGACAGGGAAATTCATAGCAATCAGCCCCAGCATTTT
CASSQDREIHSNQPQHF
>16|NA|TRBJ2-1|NA|TRBV4-2
TGTGCCAGCAGCCACTACCGACAGGTGGGTTACAATGAGCAGTTCTTC
CASSHYRQVGYNEQFF
>16|NA|TRBJ1-3|NA|TRBV9
TGTGCCAGCAGCCCCTTTACAGGGTTGATCGGAAACACCATATATTTT
CASSPFTGLIGNTIYF
>17|few|TRBJ2-5|NA|TRBV7-3
TGTGCCAGCAGCCCCTGGGGGGCAGGGTTGGGGCAAGAGACCCAGTACTTC
CASSPWGAGLGQETQYF
>13|few|TRBJ2-7|NA|TRBV28
TGTGCCAGCAGTTTAGCGGACTTTCAGCAGTTGTACTTC
CASSLADFQQLYF
>16|NA|TRBJ1-2|TRBD1|TRBV11-2
TGTGCCAGCAGCTCTATCCGACAGGGCACCAACTATGGCTACACCTTC
CASSSIRQGTNYGYTF
>12|few|TRBJ2-7|TRBD1|TRBV7-2
TGTGCCAGCAGCCGGACAGGCGGCGAGCAGTACTTC
CASSRTGGEQYF
>16|NA|TRBJ2-1|TRBD1|TRBV5-6
TGTGCCAGCAGCTATTTGGGACAGGTCCGTGGTAATGAGCAGTTCTTC
CASSYLGQVRGNEQFF
>14|few|TRBJ2-5|TRBD2|TRBV9
TGTGCCAGCAGCGCGCGACTAGCGGAGGAGACCCAGTACTTC
CASSARLAEETQYF
>17|few|TRBJ2-6|NA|TRBV7-2
TGTGCCAGCAGCTTAGGCGGGTTAGGGGCTGGGGCCAACGTCCTGACTTTC
CASSLGGLGAGANVLTF
>14|NA|TRBJ2-1|NA|TRBV7-2
TGTGCCAGCAGCTTTAAGATCTCCTACAATGAGCAGTTCTTC
CASSFKISYNEQFF
>15|NA|TRBJ2-1|TRBD2|TRBV2
TGTGCCAGCAGTGGTGGTAGCGGGGGTAACAATGAGCAGTTCTTC
CASSGGSGGNNEQFF
>13|NA|TRBJ2-5|NA|TRBV11-2
TGTGCCAGCAGCTTAGGCTACCAAGAGACCCAGTACTTC
CASSLGYQETQYF
>14|NA|TRBJ2-5|NA|TRBV29-1
TGCAGCGTTGAATCCGTCCAGCTCGGGGAGACCCAGTACTTC
CSVESVQLGETQYF
>16|few|TRBJ2-5|NA|TRBV25-1
TGTGCCAGCAGTGAGACAAGCCACGGCACCCAAGAGACCCAGTACTTC
CASSETSHGTQETQYF
>15|NA|TRBJ2-7|TRBD1|TRBV6-6
TGTGCCAGCAGTTACTCTCCAGGGGGCTTGGCCGAGCAGTACTTC
CASSYSPGGLAEQYF
>14|few|TRBJ2-3|NA|TRBV18
TGTGCCAGCTCACCACTTAGCAGCACAGATACGCAGTATTTT
CASSPLSSTDTQYF
>14|NA|TRBJ1-5|NA|TRBV18
TGTGCCAGCTCACCAGGGATCGGCAATCAGCCCCAGCATTTT
CASSPGIGNQPQHF
>14|NA|TRBJ1-2|TRBD1|TRBV30
TGTGCCTGGAGTGTAGGACAGGGGGGGAATGGCTACACCTTC
CAWSVGQGGNGYTF
>15|NA|TRBJ1-3|NA|TRBV9
TGTGCCAGCAGTGAAGGAGGGCCTTCTGGAAACACCATATATTTT
CASSEGGPSGNTIYF
>13|NA|TRBJ1-1|NA|TRBV6-5
TGTGCCCACCGAGGGGCAGGGGACACTGAAGCTTTCTTT
CAHRGAGDTEAFF
>15|NA|TRBJ1-5|NA|TRBV5-1
TGCGCCAGCAGTCCAGGAGGCCAGTATAATCAGCCCCAGCATTTT
CASSPGGQYNQPQHF
>16|NA|TRBJ2-7|TRBD2|TRBV7-9
TGTGCCAGCAGCTTATGGGACTACTTATCGCCGTACGAGCAGTACTTC
CASSLWDYLSPYEQYF
>13|few|TRBJ1-4|TRBD1|TRBV6-5
TGTGCCAGCACACAGGGGGCTCGTGAAAAACTGTTTTTT
CASTQGAREKLFF
>13|few|TRBJ2-3|NA|TRBV10-3
TGTGCCATCAGTGAGCGAGGGCCAGATACGCAGTATTTT
CAISERGPDTQYF
>14|few|TRBJ1-1|NA|TRBV28
TGTGCCAGCAGTCTAGCCTGGGGGTGGACTGAAGCTTTCTTT
CASSLAWGWTEAFF
>16|few|TRBJ2-5|TRBD2|TRBV11-3
TGTGCCAGCAGCTTAAACGGAGGGGGACTAGGTCAGACCCAGTACTTC
CASSLNGGGLGQTQYF
>16|few|TRBJ2-7|NA|TRBV4-3
TGCGCCAGCAGCCAAGCTCGACTAGGGACCTCCTACGAGCAGTACTTC
CASSQARLGTSYEQYF
>14|few|TRBJ1-5|TRBD1|TRBV2
TGTGCCAGCAGCGAAGACAGGGGCGCTCAGCCCCAGCATTTT
CASSEDRGAQPQHF
>16|few|TRBJ1-5|TRBD1|TRBV7-2
TGTGCCAGCAGCTTAGCGACAGGACAGGGCAATCAGCCCCAGCATTTT
CASSLATGQGNQPQHF
>14|NA|TRBJ1-1|NA|TRBV7-2
TGTGCCAGCAGCTTAGAGGGTAGGGTGCCGGGAGCTTTCTTT
CASSLEGRVPGAFF
>15|few|TRBJ2-5|NA|TRBV9
TGTGCCAGCAGCGTAGAAGCGGCTATCAGAGAGACCCAGTACTTC
CASSVEAAIRETQYF
>11|NA|TRBJ2-5|NA|TRBV28
TGTGCCAGCAGTGCCCAAGAGACCCAGTACTTC
CASSAQETQYF
>12|NA|TRBJ2-3|TRBD2|TRBV7-2
TGTGCCAGCAGCTTTAGCGGGGGCCCGCAGTATTTT
CASSFSGGPQYF